This entry features one T cell receptor (beta chain) sequence. Its antigen remains unidentified. The sample comes from a study of T cell responses to AZD1222 COVID-19 vaccine. Study-wide results and caveats: Donors in the cohort were predominantly white British and more often female, and clonal diversity was possibly underestimated. Repertoire sampling occurred only after the peak T cell response. Researchers report vaccine-associated CD4 TCRs spanning spike, with dominance at 160-218 and 743-854. Of the AZD1222 recipients, only five to seven were seropositive at baseline.

With 7 bases removed from V and 0 bases from J, the gap between germline ends came to 15 bases. CDR1 SGHRS and CDR2 YFSETQ come from the germline V gene. The CDR3 extends over 15 amino acids. Sequencing was performed with immunoSEQ multiplex PCR; in TCRdb, only in-frame clones are kept and a portion is missing. The data show fewer than 200,000 clones, 90% to 95% seen once. The chain recombines TRBV5-1 with TRBJ2-3, with D tentatively TRBD2 (6 bases). The specimen was peripheral blood, collected on day 0 of AZD1222 vaccination. The sequence was collected from an adult in good health. CDR3 amino acids: CASAFSGTSTDTQYF. DNA of the CDR3: TGCGCCAGCGCCTTTAGCGGCACTAGCACAGATACGCAGTATTTT.